This entry lists 18 T cell receptor beta chains sequenced from one sample in a study of shared clonotypes between healthy human individuals. The data were produced by immunoSEQ multiplex PCR, yet TCRdb's version contains in-frame clones alone and is incomplete. The sample records some 2,100,000 clones, more than 90% being singletons. The sample taken for sequencing was naive CD4+ T cells sorted from blood. Subset indicated: CD45RA+ positively selected. These receptor sequences come from a young man in good health.

This CDR3 reads CAIKGQGDTQYF. CDR3 coding DNA: TGTGCCATCAAGGGACAGGGAGATACGCAGTATTTT. V gene TRBV10-3 combines with J gene TRBJ2-3; 9 bases fit TRBD1. In germline, CDR1 is ENHRY, CDR2 SYGVKD. Trimming removed 7 bases from V and 5 bases from J; junction bases left unmatched: 1. The CDR3 covers 12 residues.

This chain links TRBV7-9 with TRBJ1-2; 9 bases fit TRBD1. The CDR3 totals 15 residues. The trim removed 5 bases at V and 6 bases at J, leaving 10 bases unmatched. Germline assignment: CDR1 SEHNR and CDR2 FQNEAQ (reference sequence). CDR3 region: CASSDLQGAPNGYTF. DNA for the CDR3: TGTGCCAGCAGCGACCTACAGGGGGCGCCTAATGGCTACACCTTC.

The chain is built from TRBV20-1 and TRBJ2-7; possibly TRBD2 for D (5 bases). Trimming removed 7 bases at V and 6 bases at J, with 13 bases between. CDR1 and CDR2 from the germline V gene are DFQATT and SNEGSKA (reference sequence). This CDR3 has 11 amino acids. The CDR3 bases are TGCAGTGTGGACTCCGCAGTCGAGCAGTACTTC. This codes for CSVDSAVEQYF.

The rearrangement uses TRBV4-1 and TRBJ2-3, with 7 bases fitting TRBD1. The CDR3 covers 16 residues. Germline loops: CDR1 MGHRA, CDR2 YSYEKL. J gave up 4 bases and V 0 bases, and 7 bases lay outside the gene matches. The DNA of the CDR3 is TGCGCCAGCAGCCAAGATAAAAGGGGGCGACCAGATACGCAGTATTTT. Its protein product is CASSQDKRGRPDTQYF.

The rearrangement uses TRBV9 and TRBJ2-1, with D possibly TRBD1 on 6 matching bases. There are 14 residues in the CDR3. Looked up from germline, CDR1 is SGDLS and CDR2 is YYNGEE. V lost 4 bases to trimming and J lost 3 bases, with 11 bases between them. Here the CDR3 DNA reads TGTGCCAGCAGCACTTCAGGGGTCTACAATGAGCAGTTCTTC. Amino acid sequence: CASSTSGVYNEQFF.

Points on this clone: One end of the junction fails to match germline, which may point to a read error. This rearrangement joins TRBV7-7 to TRBJ2-1; maybe TRBD2 (5 bases). CDR3 length: 16 amino acids. Germline CDR1 SSHAT, CDR2 FNYEAQ (reference sequence). As DNA, the CDR3 is TGTGCTAGCAGCTTAGAGGGTAGAACCCCAAGCAATGAGCAGTTCTTC. Encoded protein: CASSLEGRTPSNEQFF.

This clone was found once. This sequence joins TRBV6-6 and TRBJ2-3; 7 nucleotides align to TRBD2. With 10 bases clipped from V and 2 bases from J, the junction kept 9 bases outside the gene matches. CDR1 is MNHNY, CDR2 SVGAGI, per germline (reference sequence). There are 14 residues in the CDR3. The CDR3 DNA is TGTGCCACCGGCAGCGGGGCACCCACAGATACGCAGTATTTT. Its translation: CATGSGAPTDTQYF.

The gene calls are TRBV15 and TRBJ1-5; tentatively, D is TRBD1 (6 bases). Germline values: CDR1 LNHNV, CDR2 YYDKDF (reference sequence). The CDR3 loop spans 17 amino acids. Trimming removed 1 base from V and 2 bases from J, with 15 bases in between. The CDR3: CATSRVGGRVGNQPQHF. CDR3 DNA: TGTGCCACCAGCAGAGTCGGGGGCAGGGTCGGCAATCAGCCCCAGCATTTT.

The chain uses TRBV7-9 and TRBJ2-7; 12 bases align to TRBD2. With 5 bases clipped from V and 9 bases from J, the junction kept 14 bases outside the gene matches. CDR3 length: 16 amino acids. Germline CDR1 SEHNR, CDR2 FQNEAQ (reference sequence). The CDR3, as DNA: TGTGCCAGCAGCCCCCGACTAGCGGGAGAGCCTGGGAGGCAGTACTTC. It codes for CASSPRLAGEPGRQYF.

The chain links TRBV9 to TRBJ2-1; 7 positions agree with TRBD2. V dropped 3 bases and J dropped 6; count of bases not matched to a gene: 9. The CDR3 length is 15 residues. CDR1 and CDR2 from the germline V gene are SGDLS and YYNGEE. CDR3 sequence: CASSGEGLRGNEQFF. CDR3 in DNA: TGTGCCAGCAGCGGGGAGGGACTGCGAGGCAATGAGCAGTTCTTC.

V gene TRBV18 combines with J gene TRBJ1-2, with 9 nucleotides matching TRBD1. The CDR3 loop spans 14 amino acids. J was trimmed by 5 bases and V by 0 bases; bases with no gene match: 1. Germline CDR1 is KGHSH and CDR2 is LQKENI. CDR3 loop: CASSPPGTGYGYTF. CDR3 sequence (DNA): TGTGCCAGCTCACCACCTGGGACAGGGTATGGCTACACCTTC.

CDR3 nucleotides: TGTGCCAGCAGCTTATCGGGGGGAGATAAGCAGTACTTC. Protein sequence: CASSLSGGDKQYF. The chain links TRBV7-9 to TRBJ2-7, with TRBD2 identical over 7 bases. Unmatched junction bases numbered 6, after V lost 2 bases and J lost 8 bases. The CDR3 has 13 amino acids. CDR1 SEHNR and CDR2 FQNEAQ come from the germline V gene (reference sequence).

The chain recombines TRBV28 with TRBJ1-6; 12 positions match TRBD1. J lost 9 bases, V lost 7 bases, and 7 bases had no gene match. This CDR3 contains 15 residues. The germline gives CDR1 MDHEN, CDR2 SYDVKM. The CDR3 nucleotides read TGTGCCAGCATCAAGGGACAGGGGGCGGGTTCACCCCTCCACTTT. Translation: CASIKGQGAGSPLHF.

The rearrangement uses TRBV2 and TRBJ1-1, with D maybe TRBD1 (6 bases). Trimming took off 6 bases at V and 2 bases at J, with 16 bases between the two ends. The V gene's germline CDR1 is SNHLY and CDR2 FYNNEI. CDR3 size: 15 residues. This chain's CDR3 is CASSASGQINTEAFF. CDR3 in DNA: TGTGCCAGCAGCGCCAGCGGACAGATAAACACTGAAGCTTTCTTT.

The chain carries TRBV10-3 and TRBJ2-7, with 7 bases that match TRBD2. Germline trimming cut 7 bases from V and 0 bases from J; bases unmatched to any gene: 6. CDR1 is ENHRY, CDR2 SYGVKD, per germline. This CDR3 region has 14 residues. CDR3 region: CAIKRDPASYEQYF. CDR3 nucleotides: TGTGCCATCAAGCGGGACCCCGCCTCCTACGAGCAGTACTTC.

V is TRBV5-1 and J is TRBJ2-5, with D tentatively TRBD1 (5 bases). V was trimmed by 4 bases and J by 4 bases, leaving 11 bases between them. Germline V gene data show CDR1 as SGHRS and CDR2 as YFSETQ. The length of the CDR3 is 13 residues. As DNA, the CDR3 is TGCGCCAGCAGCGGCGCAGGGCCAGAGACCCAGTACTTC. Translated: CASSGAGPETQYF.

V is TRBV11-2 and J is TRBJ1-3; D gene unclear. V lost 5 bases and J 4 bases, leaving 9 bases between the germline ends. The germline V gene encodes CDR1 SGHAT and CDR2 FQNNGV. The CDR3 loop spans 13 amino acids. In DNA, the CDR3 is TGTGCCAGCAGCCCAATAGCCGGAAACACCATATATTTT. Translation: CASSPIAGNTIYF.

This clone was observed a single time. This chain links TRBV5-1 with TRBJ1-1, with D uncertain. The CDR3 runs 15 residues. CDR1 and CDR2 (germline): SGHRS, YFSETQ. V was trimmed by 0 bases and J by 5 bases, leaving 14 bases between them. CDR3 loop: CASSLEGSRGTEAFF. The CDR3 coding sequence is TGCGCCAGCAGCTTGGAGGGCAGTCGAGGAACTGAAGCTTTCTTT.